Included here is one T cell receptor beta chain sequence, with context. Its cognate antigen has yet to be identified. The record has no base qualities; no much larger clone is one base away. This sample is part of a study of blood T cell repertoires in COVID-19 (dated by TCRdb to 2020 to 2022). With respect to the entire study: Samples covering the acute and convalescent phases of COVID-19 were provided by collaborators in the United States, Italy and Spain. HLA class I and class II types, where available, came from metadata supplied by the sample provider rather than from assay-based typing. Deeply sampled blood TCRbeta repertoires from subjects exposed to, actively infected with, or recovered from COVID-19 were included in the dataset. The prospective study material was composed of cDNA or gDNA derived from T cells, B-cell-depleted T cells, or PBMCs. A freely available public database, intended as a resource for researchers studying the immune response to SARS-CoV-2, is where the repertoires were released. Samples came from the ongoing ImmuneRACE study (first 160 participants) plus 1,254 subjects from 6 global collaborators. The sample metadata nearly always contained a de-identified subject ID, COVID-19 status, age in years and sex. Here is what the overall study found, with its caveats: The amount of clinical and demographic metadata varied by source and participant and was provided uncurated.

CDR1 and CDR2 were assigned from the germline V gene as MGHDK and SYGVNS. The CDR3 numbers 14 residues from cysteine through phenylalanine. The DNA shown is the 42-base CDR3, in frame from base 1. V was cut back by 5 bases and J by 4 bases, leaving a gap of 15 bases between them. The immunoSEQ Assay, a bias-controlled multiplex PCR, was used to amplify TCRbeta CDR3 regions from genomic DNA. The paper's processing steps were these. Nucleated cell counts per sample were estimated from amplification of reference gene primers within the assay. To quantify the absolute abundance of each unique TCRbeta CDR3 rearrangement, sequence reads were collapsed and filtered. Productive Simpson clonality was computed per sample as the square root of Simpson's diversity index over productive rearrangements. TCRdb stores this immuneACCESS table with in-frame sequences only. Part of the clones is absent; in the studies checked, under half of the shortfall reflects unresolved V genes, and no reason is known for the rest. The V and J calls and the clone size are those of that table, but D and trimming were determined from the DNA. The sample yields fewer than 300,000 clones; approximately 90% were counted once. The ten largest clones add up to 2% to 2.5% of the sample.

One collaborating source in Seattle enrolled patients during active infection and followed them longitudinally through the course of disease. The collaborating institutions used their own protocols to collect whole blood in K2EDTA tubes. For TCRbeta analysis, collaborators shipped samples as frozen whole blood, isolated PBMCs, or DNA extracted from either of those sample types. Source material: peripheral blood. Rearrangement joined TRBV25-1 to TRBJ2-7; the D gene is perhaps TRBD1, from 6 matching bases. This sequence was found in a woman aged 25-40 years with COVID-19, enrolled during active disease. This receptor carries the CDR3 CASSNEGGRYEQYF. DNA sequence: TGTGCCAGCAGTAACGAAGGGGGAAGATACGAGCAGTACTTC.